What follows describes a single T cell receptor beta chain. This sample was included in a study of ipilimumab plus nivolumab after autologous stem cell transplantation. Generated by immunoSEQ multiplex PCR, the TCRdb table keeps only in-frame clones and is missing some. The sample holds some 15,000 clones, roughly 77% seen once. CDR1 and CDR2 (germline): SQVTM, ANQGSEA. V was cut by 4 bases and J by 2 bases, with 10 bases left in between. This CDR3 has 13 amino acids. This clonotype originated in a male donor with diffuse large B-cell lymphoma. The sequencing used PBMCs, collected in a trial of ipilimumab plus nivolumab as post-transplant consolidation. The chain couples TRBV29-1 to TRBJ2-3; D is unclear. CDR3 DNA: TGCAGCGTTGGGGCTATCCTCACAGATACGCAGTATTTT. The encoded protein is CSVGAILTDTQYF.